This paragraph reports one T cell receptor (beta chain). Its antigen remains unidentified. Base qualities were left out, and no much larger clone turns up one base away. Other DNA sequences in this sample translate to the same CDR3. This sample was included in a study of cytomegalovirus exposure and HLA in healthy donors listed by TCRdb under 2017. The study in broad terms: An earlier analysis of roughly 610 of the donors reported around 280 Gb of sequence data and 95 million to 140 million unique TCR beta sequences obtained from roughly 170 million T cells. All discovery cohort repertoires had been generated on a single sequencing platform. Donor age, sex, ethnicity and CMV serostatus were compiled together with the repertoire data. On average, 235,054 unique TCR beta nucleotide sequences were sequenced per donor among about 400 genotyped donors of the cohort, with about 17% of those sequences being non-productive. The study profiled the T cell repertoires of some 610 subjects by immunosequencing and related them to cytomegalovirus serostatus. Among the roughly 430 genotyped donors, more than 70% belonged to the genetic ancestry cluster associated with self-reported Caucasian donors. To decide whether each TCR beta V gene segment behaved as functional or pseudogenic, an earlier analysis of nearly 600 of the donors relied on high-throughput TCR beta sequencing. Rather than using new phenotypic data, the later analysis identified candidate immune exposures from TCR beta sequences and from how often those sequences occurred across donors. The number of typed donors differed by locus: about 629-640 for A, B, C, DRB1 and DQB1; 500 to 550 for DQA1; approximately 610 for DPA1; and 400 to 480 for DPB1. An early release that covered several hundred HLA-typed donors contained about 300 gigabases of sequencing data and tens of millions of unique TCR sequences. The aim of the study was to test whether cataloging public T cell receptors could identify signatures of past pathogen exposure. In a later genetic analysis, genome-wide SNP genotypes for about 55% of the roughly 700 donors were used, and that subset was treated as a discovery cohort. A later analysis re-examined previously published TCR beta repertoires from just over 650 donors and added high-resolution HLA genotyping to investigate patterns of TCR occurrence. In addition to the first cohort of around 670 subjects, a separate validation cohort of over 90 different subjects was used. HLA typing included class I and class II loci at four-digit resolution. To predict cytomegalovirus infection status, the study brought together high-throughput TCR immunosequencing, statistical association of individual TCRs with disease status, and machine learning. Several DR-DQ haplotypes were treated as single units for association and clustering because of strong linkage in the cohort. Paper-wide results and their limitations: The classifier was reported to diagnose cytomegalovirus status with high specificity and sensitivity in both the original cohort and the validation cohort. When HLA alleles, especially DR and DQ, strongly co-occurred, TCR associations were difficult to assign to individual alleles. In a later analysis, most CMV-associated TCR beta chains were found to appear HLA-restricted, with HLA associations seemingly driven largely by CMV exposure. In this cohort, only TCR beta chains were sequenced, and detectable features were limited by the absence of alpha or paired-chain data. In an earlier analysis of approximately 590 of the donors, most TCR beta V segments were observed in productive rearrangements about 87% or about 30% of the time, broadly matching IMGT annotations. According to a later analysis, parvovirus B19, influenza, CMV and Epstein-Barr virus appeared linked to several top co-occurrence clusters. In the study, approximately 150 TCR beta chains were listed as associated with cytomegalovirus. CMV serostatus was the only immune exposure information available for the cohort. Because HLA typing was missing for some donors at each locus, association tests included only the typed subset. According to the authors, the approach could potentially be generalized to other disease states and immunological phenotypes. Roughly uniform sequencing depth across donors was assumed in presence/absence analyses, although this assumption may not hold. A later genetic analysis reported fewer N-insertions in productive TCRs among donors in an Asian-associated ancestry cluster than the 666-donor mean. Because counts were too low, seventeen rarely observed V segments, including chromosome 9 orphons, were left out of the earlier analysis of approximately 580 of the donors. According to a later analysis, TCR association rates differed among HLA loci, with DRB1 alleles showing the most associated TCRs and HLA-C alleles showing the fewest. A further reported finding was that TCR beta sequences accurately predicted the HLA-A and HLA-B alleles for most subjects in the first cohort. Some IMGT-functional V segments, including TRBV6-2 and TRBV6-3, could not be distinguished by the 87-base-pair reads and were therefore excluded. Three of the identified cytomegalovirus-associated TCR beta chains were confirmed in vitro to be specific for cytomegalovirus antigens. Correlated functional status among segregating V segments might reflect linkage disequilibrium, but an unknown experimental factor could not be ruled out. Specific HLA alleles were associated with over 15,000 TCR beta sequences at a false discovery rate of 0.05 in a later analysis. In a later analysis, HLA-associated TCR beta chains were found to be more clonally expanded and to have lower generation probabilities than equally common non-associated chains. A group of highly shared sequence variants was considered likely to be a technical artifact of the sequencing pipeline. Most TCR sequences were seen in very few donors, while some public TCRs were found in many individuals. A later genetic analysis associated a missense DCLRE1C variant with V-gene and J-gene trimming of TCR beta chains, and an independent cohort replicated the association.

The method was the immunoSEQ multiplex PCR assay. A mixture of 60 forward primers for TCR Vbeta segments and 13 reverse primers for TCR Jbeta segments was used in the multiplex PCR. The CDR3 region of rearranged TCR beta genes was amplified from genomic DNA with a multiplex PCR assay. Amplified TCR beta libraries were sequenced as 87-base-pair reads on the Illumina HiSeq System. Per the authors' processing: In a later analysis, 70 million to 95 million unique TCR beta chains were counted across the 690 or so repertoires, and approximately 11 million of these chains were shared by at least two donors. To remove PCR and sequencing errors, raw reads were error-corrected and collapsed into unique sequences using a nearest-neighbor algorithm that merged closely related sequences. V, D and J gene segments were assigned by aligning CDR3 sequences to IMGT reference sequences. For a sequence to be retained, at least a six-nucleotide match to both a V gene segment and a J gene segment was required. Rearrangements were called productive when the CDR3 lacked stop codons and stayed in frame with V and J; all others were non-productive. Following IMGT convention, CDR3 was defined as the stretch from the second conserved V-encoded cysteine to the conserved J-encoded phenylalanine. In an earlier analysis of more than 550 of the donors, sequences lacking an unambiguous match to a single V gene segment were excluded. In an earlier analysis of several hundred of the donors, V segments were called functional above 56.7% productive rearrangements and were called segregating when the between-donor standard deviation exceeded 5%. A statistical classification framework was developed to diagnose cytomegalovirus status using the catalog of TCR beta chain sequences. V and J gene assignment, in a later analysis, came from comparing TCR nucleotide sequences with IMGT/GENE-DB human TR gene sequences. Using the TCRdist pipeline, a later analysis assigned CDR3 sequences along with most-parsimonious VDJ recombination scenarios. In a later analysis, each TCR beta chain was defined by its CDR3 amino acid sequence together with its V-gene family, and reads without a unique V-gene family were excluded. A later analysis removed 592 highly shared, low-generation-probability nucleotide sequences to deal with suspected cross-contamination and a sequencing artifact. In a later analysis, a clonal expansion index was calculated for each public chain from normalized within-repertoire ranks of inferred template counts. Generation probabilities in a later analysis came from a VDJ recombination model fitted to out-of-frame rearrangements, and those results were checked against IGoR. A later analysis scored TCR-TCR, TCR-HLA and TCR-CMV co-occurrence with hypergeometric tests, applying a repertoire-size bias correction to TCR pairs. A later analysis estimated false discovery rates by permuting HLA or CMV assignments 20 times. A later analysis grouped co-occurring TCRs with DBSCAN, adding TCRdist sequence similarity when clustering within HLA-allele-positive subsets. Co-occurrence clustering excluded repertoires with fewer than 30,000 or more than 120,000 public chains, plus five with anomalous nucleotide sharing. TCRdb's version of the immuneACCESS table is confined to in-frame rearrangements and falls short of the full clone set. An unresolved V gene accounts for under half of the shortfall where checked; the remainder is of unknown origin. D and trimming come from the DNA, and the V and J calls and clone size come from that table. The sample table records over 130,000 clones; around 79% of these occur just once. About 3.5% of the sample belongs to the ten largest clones.

CDR1 SQVTM and CDR2 ANQGSEA were looked up in the germline V gene. The CDR3 sequence holds 11 residues, the cysteine and phenylalanine included. The retained sequence is limited to the CDR3, 33 bases, with the frame set at the first base. V is cut back by 7 bases and J by 8 bases, with 4 bases in the junction unmatched. In total, approximately 700 healthy bone marrow donors made up the cohort. Cohort members were all nominally healthy when sampled, although unrecorded immune exposures were likely present. CMV serostatus was recorded as positive for roughly 300 and negative for 352 of the 666 cohort members, whereas no CMV serostatus was recorded for the donor in question. Every donor gave a peripheral blood sample, and the peripheral blood mononuclear cells from that sample were used for TCR beta sequencing. Genomic DNA was extracted from the blood cell samples with the Qiagen DNeasy Blood Extraction Kit.

The rearranged chain carries TRBV29-1 and TRBJ2-2; 7 bases in the junction line up with TRBD1. The sequence came from a human donor in good health. The sequenced sample consisted of PBMCs. The CDR3 is CSAEDRGELFF. In nucleotides, the sequence is TGCAGCGCCGAGGACAGGGGGGAGCTGTTTTTT.